This TCR beta chain was identified in a study of T-cell memory formation after mild COVID-19. Study-wide findings and caveats: Pre-infection memory held some responding clones, suggesting pre-existing cross-reactive T cells responded. Contracting CD8+ clones were enriched in EMRA, CD4+ mainly in CM and EM.

In its sample, this clonotype was seen a few times. Its antigen remains unidentified. TCRdb reprocessed the 5' RACE reads via MiXCR and lists one record per CDR3 protein. The sample has about 470,000 distinct CDR3 sequences; around a sixth are singletons. The CDR3 length is 15 residues. Germline V gene data show CDR1 as SGHRS and CDR2 as YFSETQ. V lost 4 bases, J lost 0 bases, and 7 bases stayed unmatched. The sequencing input was PBMCs or a T cell subset sorted from them (not recorded which). This receptor was obtained from an adult woman who had mild COVID-19 (a few samples of this study predate the infection). Cell type and time point are not known. This rearrangement joins TRBV5-1 to TRBJ2-7; 7 bases fit TRBD2. The CDR3 sequence: CASSRGAGNSYEQYF. Here the CDR3 DNA reads TGCGCCAGCAGCCGGGGAGCGGGGAACTCCTACGAGCAGTACTTC.